This is a list of T cell receptor beta chains from one sample in a study of T-cell reconstitution after alpha-beta-depleted transplantation in children. TCRdb reprocessed the PCR reads with MiXCR, giving one entry per CDR3 protein. The data contain some 300,000 distinct CDR3 sequences, roughly a tenth of them seen just once; the ten biggest clones take up less than 9%. Sequenced here: PBMCs, sampled before TCRalphabeta/CD19-depleted stem cell transplant. The receptors shown here come from a boy under two years old with acute myeloid leukemia, due to receive a stem cell transplant. Both conserved end residues are part of each CDR3. A D gene is named only where the DNA matches it firmly.

TRBV20-1	11	-	TRBJ2-7	CSARDPYEQYF
TRBV7-8	14	-	TRBJ2-3	CASSPPGAGDTQYF
TRBV13	13	-	TRBJ2-1	CASSLGPYNEQFF
TRBV7-2	16	TRBD2	TRBJ2-5	CASSLVTGREGETQYF
TRBV5-1	16	-	TRBJ2-2	CASSPVYRVGTGELFF
TRBV29-1	17	TRBD2	TRBJ2-1	CSVEETSSGSLVYEQFF
TRBV7-6	13	TRBD1	TRBJ2-2	CASSFGQGFELFF
TRBV29-1	14	-	TRBJ2-1	CSVLSFRDYNEQFF
TRBV6-5	14	-	TRBJ1-1	CASSYSDSRQEAFF
TRBV18	15	-	TRBJ2-2	CASSPIQGNTGELFF
TRBV19	15	TRBD1	TRBJ1-3	CASSRLQGERNTIYF
TRBV11-2	15	TRBD1	TRBJ1-2	CASSLFGQGNYGYTF
TRBV5-4	12	-	TRBJ2-7	CASSLVSHEQYF
TRBV28	13	TRBD2	TRBJ2-5	CASSRGLVETQYF
TRBV11-2	15	TRBD2	TRBJ2-7	CASSLSLAGAREQYF
TRBV12-3/TRBV12-4	15	TRBD1	TRBJ1-2	CASSLGTGSNYGYTF
TRBV18	17	TRBD2	TRBJ2-1	CASSPPGLAGGPGEQFF
TRBV5-1	14	-	TRBJ1-4	CASSSGPSNEKLFF
TRBV28	14	-	TRBJ2-1	CASSSPTNYNEQFF
TRBV12-5	15	-	TRBJ2-1	CASGRGSSSYNEQFF
TRBV19	14	-	TRBJ2-1	CASSMVLASNEQFF
TRBV6-1	14	TRBD1	TRBJ1-2	CASRQQGVRYGYTF
TRBV12-3/TRBV12-4	14	-	TRBJ2-1	CASRPSRAYNEQFF
TRBV30	13	TRBD2	TRBJ2-7	CAWNGLAGNEQYF
TRBV7-2	14	TRBD1	TRBJ1-2	CASSFRDRLDGYTF
TRBV7-9	16	-	TRBJ2-3	CASSLGTGNRADTQYF
TRBV11-2	13	-	TRBJ2-2	CASSSTRAGELFF
TRBV12-3/TRBV12-4	15	TRBD1	TRBJ2-5	CASSPGQGYQETQYF
TRBV5-8	15	TRBD1	TRBJ1-2	CASSLEGQGNYGYTF
TRBV28	17	-	TRBJ2-3	CASSSTGTSGATDTQYF
TRBV5-1	14	TRBD1	TRBJ2-7	CASSLGTGTHEQYF
TRBV24-1	13	-	TRBJ2-7	CATSDSDTYEQYF
TRBV7-3	15	TRBD2	TRBJ2-1	CASSSTSGGTNEQFF
TRBV3-1	16	-	TRBJ1-5	CASSQEGGGPNQPQHF
TRBV28	13	-	TRBJ1-1	CASSFPSRGEAFF
TRBV6-1	15	TRBD1	TRBJ2-5	CASRTGTGGGETQYF
TRBV9	18	TRBD1	TRBJ2-6	CASSVGTGGASGANVLTF
TRBV7-9	16	TRBD2	TRBJ2-3	CASSLLAGGSQDTQYF
TRBV11-2	11	-	TRBJ1-3	CASSPVGTIYF
TRBV20-1	15	-	TRBJ2-1	CSARDGETGIHEQFF
TRBV6-4	18	TRBD2	TRBJ2-1	CASSDSTLLAGHLNEQFF
TRBV4-3	16	TRBD2	TRBJ2-1	CASSHVLGREANEQFF
TRBV27	17	TRBD1	TRBJ2-4	CASSPITQGAAKNIQYF
TRBV5-1	13	-	TRBJ1-6	CASSSTANSPLHF